This is a list of T cell receptor beta chains from one sample in a study of blood T cell repertoires in COVID-19. Generated by immunoSEQ multiplex PCR, the TCRdb table keeps only in-frame clones and is missing some. Of about 130,000 clones listed, around 76% were seen once; the top ten hold 10% to 12%. What was sequenced was peripheral blood. The source is a human donor in a cohort sampled during active COVID-19. CDR3s include the opening cysteine and the closing phenylalanine or tryptophan. The order of the fields is D gene, V gene, J gene, CDR3 protein. The D gene is left open where the match is weak.

D: .
V: TRBV5-5
J: TRBJ2-7
CDR3: CASSLGGLRDEQYF

D: .
V: TRBV27
J: TRBJ1-2
CDR3: CASSLYRDHYGYTF

D: TRBD1
V: TRBV10-2
J: TRBJ1-4
CDR3: CASTRTGTFLSTNEKLFF

D: .
V: TRBV9
J: TRBJ1-2
CDR3: CASSFGWEGHLLYGYTF

D: .
V: TRBV19
J: TRBJ1-2
CDR3: CASSSRALINYGYTF

D: TRBD1
V: TRBV25-1
J: TRBJ1-2
CDR3: CASSRQGVGGYTF

D: .
V: TRBV2
J: TRBJ2-2
CDR3: CASSDTRVKGELFF

D: .
V: TRBV7-6
J: TRBJ2-5
CDR3: CASSSSRRAETQYF

D: TRBD2
V: TRBV3-1/TRBV3-2
J: TRBJ2-7
CDR3: CASSQAPAGGSYEQYF

D: .
V: TRBV5-4
J: TRBJ1-3
CDR3: CASSLKHGNTIYF

D: .
V: TRBV21-1
J: TRBJ2-7
CDR3: CASSKRGSDNFGQYF

D: TRBD1
V: TRBV7-8
J: TRBJ2-7
CDR3: CASSNPEDRAVTYEQYF

D: .
V: TRBV5-4
J: TRBJ2-7
CDR3: CASSLDRYEQYF

D: TRBD2
V: TRBV5-1
J: TRBJ2-3
CDR3: CASSLRLAAVGTDTQYF

D: TRBD2
V: TRBV25-1
J: TRBJ2-7
CDR3: CASSDPGTSGGIPYEQYF

D: TRBD2
V: TRBV3-1/TRBV3-2
J: TRBJ2-1
CDR3: CASSQGAGGLDEQFF

D: .
V: TRBV28
J: TRBJ1-1
CDR3: CASSLRGREAFF

D: TRBD1
V: TRBV5-4
J: TRBJ1-5
CDR3: CASSEQGYNQPQHF

D: .
V: TRBV28
J: TRBJ2-7
CDR3: CASSLPNYEQYF

D: .
V: TRBV5-1
J: TRBJ1-5
CDR3: CASSLLGQYSNQPQHF

D: .
V: TRBV30
J: TRBJ1-4
CDR3: CAWRAGGTNEKLFF

D: TRBD1
V: TRBV18
J: TRBJ1-2
CDR3: CASSESGGGYGYTF

D: TRBD1
V: TRBV4-1
J: TRBJ2-2
CDR3: CASRRIGQGAIGELFF

D: TRBD1
V: TRBV12-5
J: TRBJ1-3
CDR3: CASGLPLDREGYRGNTIYF

D: TRBD1
V: TRBV5-4
J: TRBJ2-3
CDR3: CASSSKRTGADTQYF

D: .
V: TRBV30
J: TRBJ1-1
CDR3: CAWTSGGNMNTEAFF

D: TRBD1
V: TRBV19
J: TRBJ2-3
CDR3: CASSTRDREPDTQYF

D: .
V: TRBV19
J: TRBJ2-7
CDR3: CASSASSYEQYF

D: TRBD1
V: TRBV7-9
J: TRBJ1-5
CDR3: CASSSQGAVQPQHF

D: .
V: TRBV28
J: TRBJ2-7
CDR3: CATSGSDRPYEQYF

D: TRBD2
V: TRBV6-2/TRBV6-3
J: TRBJ2-2
CDR3: CASSYPMGGDGELFF

D: .
V: TRBV7-8
J: TRBJ1-3
CDR3: CASSLAPRQESSGNTIYF

D: .
V: TRBV29-1
J: TRBJ1-2
CDR3: CSVESNYGYTF

D: .
V: TRBV11-2
J: TRBJ2-7
CDR3: CASSPRQYYEQYF

D: TRBD2
V: TRBV11-2
J: TRBJ2-7
CDR3: CASSLEYASGRSGEQYF

D: TRBD1
V: TRBV6-5
J: TRBJ1-5
CDR3: CASSRQGNQPQHF

D: .
V: TRBV25-1
J: TRBJ2-3
CDR3: CASGGTSTDTQYF

D: .
V: TRBV5-6
J: TRBJ2-7
CDR3: CASSLAAYEQYF

D: .
V: TRBV5-5
J: TRBJ2-1
CDR3: CASSLEGQGPYNEQFF

D: .
V: TRBV6-2/TRBV6-3
J: TRBJ2-5
CDR3: CASSLRYQETQYF

D: .
V: TRBV3-1/TRBV3-2
J: TRBJ2-7
CDR3: CASSQAGEQYF

D: .
V: TRBV4-1
J: TRBJ2-5
CDR3: CASSQVGVTVREETQYF

D: TRBD2
V: TRBV6-6
J: TRBJ2-3
CDR3: CASSPRLAGYLMGTDTQYF

D: .
V: TRBV28
J: TRBJ2-7
CDR3: CASRPSHGVYEQYF

D: .
V: TRBV7-9
J: TRBJ1-5
CDR3: CASSLRGGNEPQHF

D: TRBD1
V: TRBV6-5
J: TRBJ1-2
CDR3: CASRDREKTFGYTF

D: TRBD2
V: TRBV15
J: TRBJ2-7
CDR3: CATSRDRLATYEQYF

D: TRBD1
V: TRBV5-4
J: TRBJ1-1
CDR3: CASSHDRADTEAFF

D: .
V: TRBV9
J: TRBJ2-1
CDR3: CASSVGARAEGEQFF

D: .
V: TRBV23-1
J: TRBJ2-7
CDR3: CARLERRGPAYEQYF

D: .
V: TRBV5-1
J: TRBJ2-5
CDR3: CASSLAGETQYF

D: TRBD1
V: TRBV7-2
J: TRBJ2-3
CDR3: CASVGGGQGTQYF

D: .
V: TRBV27
J: TRBJ1-6
CDR3: CASSLSTDLGLPLHF

D: TRBD1
V: TRBV11-2
J: TRBJ2-3
CDR3: CASSGTGAGDTQYF

D: TRBD1
V: TRBV6-4
J: TRBJ1-2
CDR3: CASSEDLTGLYGYTF

D: TRBD2
V: TRBV28
J: TRBJ2-3
CDR3: CASSPLAGGPYTQYF

D: .
V: TRBV21-1
J: TRBJ1-5
CDR3: CASSKPDSSNQPQHF